This is a list of T cell receptor beta chains from one sample in a study of blood T cell repertoires in COVID-19. TCRdb keeps only in-frame clones here, not all; method: immunoSEQ multiplex PCR. This repertoire shows about 280,000 clones, around 83% found once; its top ten account for more than 4%. Input material: PBMCs or T cells enriched from blood (not recorded which). The source is a man between 35 and 55 years old who had been exposed to COVID-19. The CDR3 runs from the conserved cysteine through the conserved F or W. The D gene is left open where the match is weak. Part of the rows lack a size; the others show once, few, many or a class for expanded clones.

DNA | CDR3 | V | D | J | size
TGTGCCAGCAGCCAATACGACAGGGAGCAAGCTTTCTTT | CASSQYDREQAFF | TRBV7-9 | TRBD1 | TRBJ1-1 | -
TGCGCCAGCAGCAAAGGACGGGGGGGCAAGGGAAACACCATATATTTT | CASSKGRGGKGNTIYF | TRBV4-1 | - | TRBJ1-3 | -
TGTGCCAGCAGCCCGTGGACGGACACCGATGAGCAGTTCTTC | CASSPWTDTDEQFF | TRBV3-1/TRBV3-2 | - | TRBJ2-1 | -
TGCGCCAGCAAAAGCGCCACGAACACCGGGGAGCTGTTTTTT | CASKSATNTGELFF | TRBV5-1 | - | TRBJ2-2 | -
TGTGCCAGCAGCCCCCCCGGGACAGGGGGGGGATTCACTGAAGCTTTCTTT | CASSPPGTGGGFTEAFF | TRBV9 | TRBD1 | TRBJ1-1 | -
TGTGCCAGCAGCCTAGGGACAGCACCAACCCAGAACACTGAAGCTTTCTTT | CASSLGTAPTQNTEAFF | TRBV11-3 | TRBD1 | TRBJ1-1 | -
TGTGCCAGCTCATCCCCTAGCGACGAGCAGTACTTC | CASSSPSDEQYF | TRBV18 | - | TRBJ2-7 | -
TGTGCCAGTAACCCAACAGGGAGTTTTAATGAAAAACTGTTTTTT | CASNPTGSFNEKLFF | TRBV2 | - | TRBJ1-4 | -
TGTGCCAGCAAGAGCAAAGGGGTGTTTGGGGCTCACCACAATGATGGGCAGTTCTTC | CASKSKGVFGAHHNDGQFF | TRBV9 | - | TRBJ2-1 | -
TGTGCCACCAGTGATTTGGACAGGGAAAGCGGGGAGCTGTTTTTT | CATSDLDRESGELFF | TRBV24-1 | TRBD1 | TRBJ2-2 | once
TGTGCCAGCAGTGAAGCGCTAGATCACCAGCCCCAGCATTTT | CASSEALDHQPQHF | TRBV6-1 | - | TRBJ1-5 | -
TGCAGCGTTGAGGGAGAAAATCAGCCCCAGCATTTT | CSVEGENQPQHF | TRBV29-1 | - | TRBJ1-5 | -
TGTGCCAGCAGCACGCGGACTAGCGGGAGGCCTGAGCAGTTCTTC | CASSTRTSGRPEQFF | TRBV4-2 | TRBD2 | TRBJ2-1 | -
TGTGCCAGCACCTTGACAGGGTCTCAGAACACTGAAGCTTTCTTT | CASTLTGSQNTEAFF | TRBV6-5 | TRBD1 | TRBJ1-1 | -
TGCGCCAGCAGTCCTAGCGGAGCCCCCTACGAGCAGTACTTC | CASSPSGAPYEQYF | TRBV5-1 | TRBD2 | TRBJ2-7 | -
TGTGCCAGCAGTACCACTAGCGGGAGGGCCGGCATTCAGTACTTC | CASSTTSGRAGIQYF | TRBV6-2/TRBV6-3 | TRBD2 | TRBJ2-4 | -
TGTGCCAGCAGGGGGGCAAACACTGAAGCTTTCTTT | CASRGANTEAFF | TRBV6-5 | - | TRBJ1-1 | -
TGCGCCAGCAGTCCTGCCCGGGACAGGGAACACTTCGGGTGGAACACCATATATTTT | CASSPARDREHFGWNTIYF | TRBV23-1 | TRBD1 | TRBJ1-3 | -
TGTGCCAGCAGGTCTAGCGGGATATATACGCAGTATTTT | CASRSSGIYTQYF | TRBV3-1/TRBV3-2 | TRBD2 | TRBJ2-3 | -
TGTGCCAGCAGCCCTAGGGGGAGGGCTGGGGCCAACGTCCTGACTTTC | CASSPRGRAGANVLTF | TRBV6-2/TRBV6-3 | - | TRBJ2-6 | -
TGTGCCAGCATCGGCGCAGGCCCTCCCCAGCCCCAGCATTTT | CASIGAGPPQPQHF | TRBV2 | - | TRBJ1-5 | -
TGTGCCAGTAGTATACTTATATGGGGCTTCGGGACAGATACGCAGTATTTT | CASSILIWGFGTDTQYF | TRBV19 | - | TRBJ2-3 | -
TGTGCCAGCAGTTACGACGGGACAGGGAAAAATGAGCAGTTCTTC | CASSYDGTGKNEQFF | TRBV6-5 | TRBD1 | TRBJ2-1 | -
TGTGCCAGCAGCCAGGAACTAGCGGGAGCCTACGAGCAGTACTTC | CASSQELAGAYEQYF | TRBV4-2 | TRBD2 | TRBJ2-7 | -
TGTGCCAGCCGAAGGGACAGGAGCACAGATACGCAGTATTTT | CASRRDRSTDTQYF | TRBV19 | TRBD1 | TRBJ2-3 | -
TGTGCCTGGAGTCCCTCTCGGGAGGAGCAGTTCTTC | CAWSPSREEQFF | TRBV30 | - | TRBJ2-1 | once
TGCGCCAGCAGCCCCGTCGAGTCGCCAGGGGATACGCAGTATTTT | CASSPVESPGDTQYF | TRBV5-1 | - | TRBJ2-3 | once
TGTGCCACCCATGGCCCTAGTGGCGGCTACACCTTC | CATHGPSGGYTF | TRBV24-1 | - | TRBJ1-2 | -
TGTGCCAGCAGTCCCGGGACAGTCGATAATCAGCCCCAGCATTTT | CASSPGTVDNQPQHF | TRBV2 | TRBD1 | TRBJ1-5 | -
TGCAGCGTCAGAACTCAGGTTGTCACCGGGGAGCTGTTTTTT | CSVRTQVVTGELFF | TRBV29-1 | - | TRBJ2-2 | -
TGTGCCGGACAGAGACAAGAGACCCAGTACTTC | CAGQRQETQYF | TRBV30 | - | TRBJ2-5 | -
TGTGCCAGCAGCGCACAACAGAAACAAGAGACCCAGTACTTC | CASSAQQKQETQYF | TRBV11-3 | - | TRBJ2-5 | -
TGTGCCACCAGTGATAGCCATCAGCCCCAGCATTTT | CATSDSHQPQHF | TRBV24-1 | - | TRBJ1-5 | -
TGTGCCACCAGCAACAGCGGGGTCTACAATGAGCAGTTCTTC | CATSNSGVYNEQFF | TRBV15 | TRBD2 | TRBJ2-1 | once
TGTGCCAGCAGCGCCAGGTGGGCGGGAGGAAACACCATATATTTT | CASSARWAGGNTIYF | TRBV6-5 | - | TRBJ1-3 | -
TGTGCCAGCAGCTTAACGGGAGACTACAATGAGCAGTTCTTC | CASSLTGDYNEQFF | TRBV11-1 | - | TRBJ2-1 | -
TGTGCCAGCTCACGTCAGGAGGCCCCTGGAAACACCATATATTTT | CASSRQEAPGNTIYF | TRBV18 | - | TRBJ1-3 | -
TGTGCCAGCAGCCACTTGGGGGGTTCTGAAAAACTGTTTTTT | CASSHLGGSEKLFF | TRBV3-1/TRBV3-2 | - | TRBJ1-4 | -
TGTGCCTGGAGTGCGCGGTACACTGAAGCTTTCTTT | CAWSARYTEAFF | TRBV30 | - | TRBJ1-1 | -
TGCAGCGTTGGGAGGGCCCTAACCTACGAGCAGTACTTC | CSVGRALTYEQYF | TRBV29-1 | - | TRBJ2-7 | -
TGTGCCAGCAGCTTAGCTCCGCTAGCGGGATACGAGCAGTACTTC | CASSLAPLAGYEQYF | TRBV7-2 | TRBD2 | TRBJ2-7 | -
TGTGCCACCCGGGTGAACACTGAAGCTTTCTTT | CATRVNTEAFF | TRBV6-5 | - | TRBJ1-1 | -
TGTGCCATCAGTCTGACTAGCGGGAGCTACAATGAGCAGTTCTTC | CAISLTSGSYNEQFF | TRBV10-3 | TRBD2 | TRBJ2-1 | -
TGTGCCAGCAGCTTCTCAGGGGTGGCTAACTATGGCTACACCTTC | CASSFSGVANYGYTF | TRBV9 | - | TRBJ1-2 | -
TGCGCCAGCAGCCAAGCGGAGACAGGGGATTCACCCCTCCACTTT | CASSQAETGDSPLHF | TRBV4-1 | TRBD1 | TRBJ1-6 | few
TGTGCCAGCAGGGGAACCGGGAGCGGGGAGCTGTTTTTT | CASRGTGSGELFF | TRBV7-3 | - | TRBJ2-2 | -
TGTGCCAGCAGCCAGGGGACTAGCGGATACACAGATACGCAGTATTTT | CASSQGTSGYTDTQYF | TRBV3-1/TRBV3-2 | TRBD2 | TRBJ2-3 | -
TGCAGTGCTAGTTTAGCGGAGCCTCCCGCGGAGACCCAGTACTTC | CSASLAEPPAETQYF | TRBV20-1 | - | TRBJ2-5 | -
TGCGCCAGCAGCCTCCAGCAGGGGGGTTTATCAAACTATGGCTACACCTTC | CASSLQQGGLSNYGYTF | TRBV4-1 | TRBD1 | TRBJ1-2 | -
TGTGCCAGCAGCCAAACCGGGACTAGTTTAATCTTC | CASSQTGTSLIF | TRBV3-1/TRBV3-2 | TRBD2 | TRBJ2-1 | once
TGTGCCATCAGGAGTAGCGGGAGTACAGATACGCAGTATTTT | CAIRSSGSTDTQYF | TRBV10-3 | TRBD2 | TRBJ2-3 | -
TGTGCCAGCAGTCCCGGGACAGGGATCGGCTACACCTTC | CASSPGTGIGYTF | TRBV6-5 | TRBD1 | TRBJ1-2 | once